Detailed here is one T cell receptor (beta chain). Its antigen remains unknown. These data come from a study of shared clonotypes between healthy human individuals. Study outcomes and limitations: Sorted-subset samples were not fully sequenced, rarefaction indicated. Clonotype sharing across donors was expected to vary with sequencing depth. All-four-donor shared clonotypes had higher generation probabilities than non-shared clonotypes did.

Assay: immunoSEQ multiplex PCR; the TCRdb copy retains only in-frame clones and omits some. The data show 2 million to 2.5 million clones, 95% seen once. Looked up from germline, CDR1 is SGHRS and CDR2 is YFSETQ. This CDR3 has 14 residues. Trimming took off 2 bases at V and 1 base at J, with 9 bases between the two ends. The sample taken for sequencing was naive CD4+ T cells sorted from blood. Regarding subset: CD45RA+ positively selected. The TCR sequence derives from a man aged 18 to 30 in good health. The chain has TRBV5-1 and TRBJ1-1, with D uncertain. CDR3 loop: CASSFGAENTEAFF. DNA of the CDR3: TGCGCCAGCAGCTTCGGAGCCGAGAACACTGAAGCTTTCTTT. Using reference TRBV5-1 and TRBJ1-1 for the parts outside the CDR3, the full variable domain is KAGVTQTPRYLIKTRGQQVTLSCSPISGHRSVSWYQQTPGQGLQFLFEYFSETQRNKGNFPGRFSGRQFSNSRSEMNVSTLELGDSALYLCASSFGAENTEAFFGQGTRLTVV.